This TCR beta chain is drawn from a study of T-cell memory formation after mild COVID-19. Overall study context: In these data, TCR clusters were largely donor specific. The study, taken as a whole, reports: Nothing confirmed that second-wave clones peaking on day 37 were specific for SARS-CoV-2. Pre-infection memory held some responding clones, suggesting pre-existing cross-reactive T cells responded.

This CDR3 has 13 amino acids. Germline-derived CDR1 and CDR2 are DFQATT and SNEGSKA (reference sequence). The V segment lost 1 base and the J segment 4 bases; nucleotides outside the gene matches: 3. Concerning this clonotype itself: The antigen is not known.

Amplification by 5'RACE using constant-segment primers produced TCR alpha and TCR beta cDNA libraries that carried sample barcodes and UMIs. TCRdb used MiXCR to reprocess the 5' RACE reads, holding one entry per CDR3 protein. The sample lists 100,000 to 150,000 distinct CDR3 sequences, 15% to 20% occurring once. Specimen: PBMCs or a T cell subset sorted from them (not recorded which). This chain joins TRBV20-1 and TRBJ2-5; TRBD1 matches at 7 bases. This TCR was recovered from a man younger than 35 who had mild COVID-19 (a few samples of this study predate the infection). Cell type and time point are not known. CDR3 region: CSARGTGIETQYF. CDR3 DNA sequence: TGCAGTGCTAGAGGGACAGGAATAGAGACCCAGTACTTC.